In its sample, the clone carrying this TCR beta chain was seen once. CD8+ and CD4+ T cells from blood underwent TCR beta sequencing, which was carried out in a high-throughput format. In the multiple sclerosis control group, patients were treatment-naive and had stable or active relapsing-remitting disease. Negative isolation was used for CD8+ and CD4+ T cells and FACS enrichment for TEMRA cells. V was clipped by 1 base and J by 8 bases; unmatched bases: 6. The CDR3 consists of 15 residues. Per the germline V gene, CDR1 is SGHDN and CDR2 is FVKESK. The data stem from a study of CD8 T cells in Susac syndrome. An input of about 0.5 to 1 ug of RNA was subjected to reverse transcription using random hexamers. It was immunoSEQ multiplex PCR that amplified TCR beta CDR3 across 54 Vbeta and 13 Jbeta. MiXCR, applied by TCRdb to the immunoSEQ multiplex PCR reads, yields one record per CDR3 protein. The data hold some 450,000 distinct CDR3 sequences, with 75% to 90% observed a single time.

The rearrangement links TRBV14 to TRBJ2-1; TRBD1 agrees at 9 bases. Sequences were obtained from CD8+ T cells from PBMCs. This sequence originates from a human donor with multiple sclerosis. The CDR3 sequence is CASSQGTGADYEQFF. The CDR3 DNA sequence: TGTGCCAGCAGCCAAGGGACAGGGGCTGACTATGAGCAGTTCTTC.